A selection of T cell receptor beta chains follows, all from one sample in a study of cytomegalovirus exposure and HLA in healthy donors. Here immunoSEQ multiplex PCR was the method, and the copy in TCRdb shows in-frame clones only, minus some. The table records 150,000 or so clones, under 85% of them present only once. The material sequenced was PBMCs. Source of these receptors: a human donor in good health. Each CDR3 is given with its conserved first and last residue. A D gene is named only where the DNA matches it firmly. Expanded clones are given a class, and other clones once, few, many or no size at all.

d_call j_call cdr3_length clone_size v_call cdr3_aa cdr3_nt
- TRBJ2-7 12 - TRBV19 CASSTTPYEQYF TGTGCCAGTAGTACGACACCCTACGAGCAGTACTTC
TRBD2 TRBJ2-1 15 - TRBV5-1 CASSLTSFRGNEQFF TGCGCCAGCAGCCTGACTAGCTTTAGGGGCAATGAGCAGTTCTTC
- TRBJ1-5 15 - TRBV4-3 CASSQDVGANQPQHF TGCGCCAGCAGCCAAGATGTGGGGGCTAATCAGCCCCAGCATTTT
TRBD1 TRBJ1-1 15 - TRBV5-6 CASSPDRAMNTEAFF TGTGCCAGCAGCCCGGACAGGGCCATGAACACTGAAGCTTTCTTT
TRBD1 TRBJ1-6 15 - TRBV30 CAWSVVGTENSPLHF TGTGCCTGGAGTGTAGTCGGGACAGAGAATTCACCCCTCCACTTT
TRBD1 TRBJ2-1 16 - TRBV4-1 CASSSTQGQVYNEQFF TGCGCCAGCAGCTCCACTCAGGGACAGGTCTACAATGAGCAGTTCTTC
TRBD2 TRBJ2-3 15 - TRBV7-6 CASSSSGGGGDTQYF TGTGCCAGCAGCTCGAGCGGGGGCGGAGGGGATACGCAGTATTTT
- TRBJ1-5 14 - TRBV6-5 CASSYGGSNQPQHF TGTGCCAGCAGTTACGGGGGGAGCAATCAGCCCCAGCATTTT
TRBD2 TRBJ2-2 18 - TRBV5-1 CASSLGTSGGASTGELFF TGCGCCAGCAGCTTGGGGACTAGCGGGGGGGCGAGCACCGGGGAGCTGTTTTTT
TRBD2 TRBJ2-3 15 - TRBV5-1 CASSLASGRTDTQYF TGCGCCAGCAGCTTGGCTAGCGGGCGCACAGATACGCAGTATTTT
TRBD2 TRBJ2-1 15 - TRBV19 CASSIGTSGDNEQFF TGTGCCAGTAGTATTGGGACTAGCGGTGACAATGAGCAGTTCTTC
- TRBJ2-1 16 - TRBV6-5 CASSYSTRASYNEQFF TGTGCCAGCAGTTACTCGACCAGGGCGTCCTACAATGAGCAGTTCTTC
- TRBJ2-7 16 - TRBV5-1 CASSLGLTGRSYEQYF TGCGCCAGCAGCTTGGGTTTGACAGGTCGATCCTACGAGCAGTACTTC
- TRBJ2-2 16 few TRBV7-6 CASSSSLQVATGELFF TGTGCCAGCAGCTCCAGCCTCCAGGTGGCGACCGGGGAGCTGTTTTTT
- TRBJ1-3 15 - TRBV4-3 CASSQEVLEGNTIYF TGCGCCAGCAGCCAAGAAGTCCTCGAGGGAAACACCATATATTTT
- TRBJ2-2 13 - TRBV5-1 CASSLAVTGELFF TGCGCCAGCAGCTTGGCTGTCACCGGGGAGCTGTTTTTT
- TRBJ1-6 15 - TRBV30 CAWSYLEFYNSPLHF TGTGCCTGGAGTTACTTAGAGTTTTATAATTCACCCCTCCACTTT
TRBD2 TRBJ2-2 16 - TRBV5-1 CASSLDGGGAAGELFF TGCGCCAGCAGCTTGGATGGCGGGGGGGCGGCCGGGGAGCTGTTTTTT
TRBD2 TRBJ2-7 16 - TRBV5-4 CASSLIGAGGPSEQYF TGTGCCAGCAGCTTAATCGGGGCGGGGGGGCCTTCCGAGCAGTACTTC
- TRBJ1-6 15 few TRBV5-6 CASSLLRMSRTPLHF TGTGCCAGCAGCTTGTTAAGGATGTCTAGGACACCCCTCCACTTT
TRBD2 TRBJ2-7 15 - TRBV7-6 CASSSGLAGGYEQYF TGTGCCAGCAGCTCCGGACTAGCGGGGGGCTACGAGCAGTACTTC
- TRBJ1-4 15 - TRBV18 CASSPGRSHSEKLFF TGTGCCAGCTCACCAGGGCGCTCACACAGTGAAAAACTGTTTTTT
- TRBJ2-7 15 - TRBV28 CASSPFPGMGYEQYF TGTGCCAGCAGCCCATTCCCGGGGATGGGCTACGAGCAGTACTTC
- TRBJ2-7 13 - TRBV7-9 CASSSRETYEQYF TGTGCCAGCAGCTCCAGGGAAACCTACGAGCAGTACTTC
TRBD1 TRBJ2-2 16 - TRBV5-6 CASSGGQGKDTGELFF TGTGCCAGCAGCGGGGGACAGGGGAAGGACACCGGGGAGCTGTTTTTT
TRBD2 TRBJ2-7 15 - TRBV4-3 CASSQAPGGSYEQYF TGCGCCAGCAGCCAAGCCCCGGGGGGCTCCTACGAGCAGTACTTC
- TRBJ2-7 15 - TRBV19 CASSVSFPGAYEQYF TGTGCCAGTAGTGTTAGCTTCCCGGGGGCCTACGAGCAGTACTTC
TRBD2 TRBJ2-3 17 few TRBV4-2 CASSPRLAGMGTDTQYF TGTGCCAGCAGCCCGAGACTAGCGGGGATGGGGACAGATACGCAGTATTTT
- TRBJ2-2 14 - TRBV10-3 CAISESERPGEPFF TGTGCCATCAGTGAGTCGGAAAGGCCGGGGGAGCCGTTTTTT
TRBD1 TRBJ1-4 19 - TRBV14 CASSQGPGQIYATNEKLFF TGTGCCAGCAGCCAGGGGCCGGGACAGATATATGCAACTAATGAAAAACTGTTTTTT
TRBD1 TRBJ1-5 13 few TRBV25-1 CASSRQGGQPQHF TGTGCCAGCAGTAGACAGGGGGGACAGCCCCAGCATTTT
TRBD1 TRBJ1-5 16 few TRBV28 CASSLPRGMSNQPQHF TGTGCCAGCAGTTTACCCAGGGGGATGAGCAATCAGCCCCAGCATTTT
- TRBJ2-2 15 - TRBV28 CASSQGHMNTGELFF TGTGCCAGCAGTCAGGGACATATGAACACCGGGGAGCTGTTTTTT
- TRBJ1-2 14 - TRBV2 CASSAITVGDGYIF TGTGCCAGCAGCGCGATTACAGTCGGTGACGGCTACATCTTC
TRBD2 TRBJ2-5 12 - TRBV2 CASGRGGETQYF TGTGCCAGCGGGCGGGGGGGCGAGACCCAGTACTTC
TRBD2 TRBJ2-5 19 few TRBV4-2 CASSQEAPRGPYSGVTQYF TGTGCCAGCAGCCAAGAAGCCCCACGAGGGCCCTATAGCGGGGTCACCCAGTACTTC
TRBD1 TRBJ1-2 15 few TRBV19 CASSIPGQGLYGYTF TGTGCCAGTAGTATACCGGGACAGGGCCTCTATGGCTACACCTTC
- TRBJ1-1 14 - TRBV6-6 CASSYGPGNTEAFF TGTGCCAGCAGTTACGGGCCAGGGAACACTGAAGCTTTCTTT
TRBD1 TRBJ2-3 15 - TRBV4-3 CASSQGTGQDSTQYF TGCGCCAGCAGCCAAGGGACAGGACAGGATAGTACGCAGTATTTT
- TRBJ1-5 13 few TRBV30 CAWRLGTNQPQHF TGTGCCTGGAGGCTTGGCACGAATCAGCCCCAGCATTTT
TRBD2 TRBJ2-3 15 few TRBV7-2 CASSPSGLPTDTQYF TGTGCCAGCAGCCCTAGCGGCTTACCCACAGATACGCAGTATTTT